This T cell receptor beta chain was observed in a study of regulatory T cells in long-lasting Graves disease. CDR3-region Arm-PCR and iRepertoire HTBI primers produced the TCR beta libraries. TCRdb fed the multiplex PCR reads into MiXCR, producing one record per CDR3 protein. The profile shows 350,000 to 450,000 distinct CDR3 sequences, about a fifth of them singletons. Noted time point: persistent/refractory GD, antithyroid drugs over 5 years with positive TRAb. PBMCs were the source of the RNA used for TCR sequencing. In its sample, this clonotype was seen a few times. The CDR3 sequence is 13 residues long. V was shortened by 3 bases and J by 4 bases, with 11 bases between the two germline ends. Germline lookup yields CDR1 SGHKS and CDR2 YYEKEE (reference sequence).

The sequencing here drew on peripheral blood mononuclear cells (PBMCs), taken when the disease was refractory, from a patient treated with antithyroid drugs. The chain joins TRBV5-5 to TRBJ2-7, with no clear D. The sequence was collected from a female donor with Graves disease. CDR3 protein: CASSYAGFYEQYF. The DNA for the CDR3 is TGTGCCAGCAGCTACGCCGGATTTTACGAGCAGTACTTC.